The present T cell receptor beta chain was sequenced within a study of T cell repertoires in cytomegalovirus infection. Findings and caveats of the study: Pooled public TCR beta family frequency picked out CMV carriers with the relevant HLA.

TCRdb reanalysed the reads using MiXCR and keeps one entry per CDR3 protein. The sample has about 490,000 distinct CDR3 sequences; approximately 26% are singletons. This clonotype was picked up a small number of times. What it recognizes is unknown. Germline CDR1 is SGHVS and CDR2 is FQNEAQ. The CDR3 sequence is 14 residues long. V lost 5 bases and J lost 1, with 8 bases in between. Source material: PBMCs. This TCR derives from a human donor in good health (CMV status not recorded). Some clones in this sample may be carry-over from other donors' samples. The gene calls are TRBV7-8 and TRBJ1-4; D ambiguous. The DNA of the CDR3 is TGTGCCAGCAGCACCTATGTAACTAATGAAAAACTGTTTTTT. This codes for CASSTYVTNEKLFF.